The 9 T cell receptor beta chains below were found in one sample sequenced in a study of cytomegalovirus exposure and HLA in healthy donors. The PCR had 60 Vbeta and 13 Jbeta primers. Libraries were prepared by immunoSEQ multiplex PCR; TCRdb keeps only in-frame clonotypes and omits some of them. The sample shows some 130,000 clones, 70% to 80% of them seen only once. Sequenced sample: PBMCs. These TCRs come from a woman between 45 and 60 years old in good health and CMV-seronegative.

This clone was seen more than once but under ten times. This chain connects TRBV6-5 to TRBJ2-3; 9 positions agree with TRBD1. The CDR3 length is 15 residues. With V trimmed by 2 bases and J by 5 bases, 5 bases remained unmatched. Germline CDR1 MNHEY, CDR2 SVGAGI. This chain's CDR3 is CASSYGTGMIDTQYF. CDR3 nucleotide sequence: TGTGCCAGCAGTTACGGGACAGGGATGATAGATACGCAGTATTTT.

The chain joins TRBV6-1 to TRBJ1-1; 9 nucleotides match TRBD1. V shed 1 base, J shed 10 bases, and the junction held 7 bases outside the gene matches. CDR3 length equals 14 residues. The germline gives CDR1 MNHNS, CDR2 SASEGT. CDR3 sequence reads: CASSEGTGAWRAFF. The CDR3 region has the DNA TGTGCCAGCAGTGAAGGGACAGGGGCCTGGAGAGCTTTCTTT.

This chain uses TRBV28 with TRBJ2-7; tentative D call: TRBD2 (6 bases). The ends were cut back, 10 bases at V and 0 bases at J, with 16 bases in the middle. This CDR3 spans 14 amino acids. Germline V lookup: CDR1 MDHEN, CDR2 SYDVKM. The chain's CDR3 is CATQGRGSSYEQYF. In DNA form, the CDR3 reads TGTGCCACCCAAGGGCGGGGCAGCTCCTACGAGCAGTACTTC.

This rearrangement joins TRBV7-8 to TRBJ1-1; no clear D. The V end was cut by 0 bases, the J end by 4 bases, with 6 bases between. The germline V gene has CDR1 SGHVS and CDR2 FQNEAQ. The CDR3 runs 13 residues. In DNA, the CDR3 is TGTGCCAGCAGCTTAGCGGCAGTCACTGAAGCTTTCTTT. Its protein is CASSLAAVTEAFF. The full variable domain, its missing parts supplied by reference TRBV7-8 and TRBJ1-1, is GAGVSQSPRYKVAKRGQDVALRCDPISGHVSLFWYQQALGQGPEFLTYFQNEAQLDKSGLPSDRFFAERPEGSVSTLKIQRTQQEDSAVYLCASSLAAVTEAFFGQGTRLTVV.

The genes are TRBV2 and TRBJ2-5, with 9 bases identical to TRBD1. In germline, CDR1 is SNHLY, CDR2 FYNNEI. This CDR3 comprises 15 residues. Losses at the gene ends were 8 bases for V and 4 bases for J; bases not matched to a gene: 11. Written as DNA, the CDR3 is TGTGCCAGCCATCCCCCGGGACAGGGAGGAGAGACCCAGTACTTC. Residues: CASHPPGQGGETQYF.

The chain employs TRBV7-2 and TRBJ2-2, with D unresolved. Trimming took 4 bases from V and 2 from J, leaving 8 bases between them. Germline CDR1 reads SGHTA; CDR2 reads FQGNSA. The CDR3 has 14 amino acids. The CDR3 loop is CASSYQDNTGELFF. CDR3 coding DNA: TGTGCCAGCAGCTATCAGGATAACACCGGGGAGCTGTTTTTT.

This chain links TRBV5-4 with TRBJ2-5; D is unclear. The CDR3 is 14 residues long. V lost 3 bases to trimming and J lost 2 bases, with 11 bases between them. The germline CDR1 and CDR2 sequences are SGHNT and YYREEE (reference sequence). The CDR3: CASSYNLNQETQYF. The CDR3, as DNA: TGTGCCAGCAGCTATAATCTAAATCAAGAGACCCAGTACTTC.

This clone came up once. V usage is TRBV18 and J usage is TRBJ1-2, with a tentative D call TRBD1 (6 bases). This CDR3 region has 14 residues. Germline-derived CDR1 and CDR2 are KGHSH and LQKENI. V was trimmed by 3 bases and J by 8 bases, leaving 16 bases between them. CDR3 in DNA: TGTGCCAGCTCACCTAGGGGCGCAGGGGAAGGCTACACCTTC. Translating gives CASSPRGAGEGYTF. Variable domain in full (rest from reference TRBV18 and TRBJ1-2): NAGVMQNPRHLVRRRGQEARLRCSPMKGHSHVYWYRQLPEEGLKFMVYLQKENIIDESGMPKERFSAEFPKEGPSILRIQQVVRGDSAAYFCASSPRGAGEGYTFGSGTRLTVV.

The chain combines TRBV6-6 with TRBJ2-7, with a tentative D call TRBD1 (6 bases). The CDR3 sequence is 13 residues long. Trimming cost V 7 bases and J 2 bases, with 12 bases left between them. Germline V lookup: CDR1 MNHNY, CDR2 SVGAGI (reference sequence). CDR3 amino acids: CASKVWDTYEQYF. The CDR3 nucleotides are TGTGCCAGCAAAGTCTGGGACACCTACGAGCAGTACTTC.